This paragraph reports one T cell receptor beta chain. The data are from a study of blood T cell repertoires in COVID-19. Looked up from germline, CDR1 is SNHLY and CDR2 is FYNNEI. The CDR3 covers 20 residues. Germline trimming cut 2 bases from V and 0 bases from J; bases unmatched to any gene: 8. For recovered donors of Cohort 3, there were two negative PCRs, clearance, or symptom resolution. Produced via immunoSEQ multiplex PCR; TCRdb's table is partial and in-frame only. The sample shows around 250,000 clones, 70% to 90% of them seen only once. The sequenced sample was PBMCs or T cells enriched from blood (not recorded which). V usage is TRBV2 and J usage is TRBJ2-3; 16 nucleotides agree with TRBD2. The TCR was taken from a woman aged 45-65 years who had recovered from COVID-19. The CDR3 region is CASSEPMGLAGGPSTDTQYF. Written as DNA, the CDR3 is TGTGCCAGCAGTGAACCCATGGGACTAGCGGGAGGGCCTAGCACAGATACGCAGTATTTT.